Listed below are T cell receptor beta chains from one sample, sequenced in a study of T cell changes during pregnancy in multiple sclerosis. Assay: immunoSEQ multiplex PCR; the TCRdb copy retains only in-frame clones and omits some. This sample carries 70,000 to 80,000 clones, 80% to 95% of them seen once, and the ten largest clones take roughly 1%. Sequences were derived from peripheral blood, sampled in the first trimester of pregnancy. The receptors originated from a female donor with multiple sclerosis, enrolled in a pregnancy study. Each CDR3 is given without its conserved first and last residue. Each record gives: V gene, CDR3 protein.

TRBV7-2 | ASSLEGGNQPQH
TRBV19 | ASSQGDGTLGMLGNTEAF
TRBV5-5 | ASSFAAQSSYEQY
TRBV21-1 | ASSKGGQGNYEQY
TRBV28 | ASSSLYEQY
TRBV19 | ASIRTGDGQPQH
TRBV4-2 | ASAPEGSVTLGHTQY
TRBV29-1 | SVDDSPEAF
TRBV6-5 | ASSYGERYEQY
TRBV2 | ATKGAGTGLETQY
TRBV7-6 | ASSLEGAGGRNEQF
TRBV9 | ASSVLAAASQETQY
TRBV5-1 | ASSPTGEAETQY
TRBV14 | ASSQGGLAGGSEQF